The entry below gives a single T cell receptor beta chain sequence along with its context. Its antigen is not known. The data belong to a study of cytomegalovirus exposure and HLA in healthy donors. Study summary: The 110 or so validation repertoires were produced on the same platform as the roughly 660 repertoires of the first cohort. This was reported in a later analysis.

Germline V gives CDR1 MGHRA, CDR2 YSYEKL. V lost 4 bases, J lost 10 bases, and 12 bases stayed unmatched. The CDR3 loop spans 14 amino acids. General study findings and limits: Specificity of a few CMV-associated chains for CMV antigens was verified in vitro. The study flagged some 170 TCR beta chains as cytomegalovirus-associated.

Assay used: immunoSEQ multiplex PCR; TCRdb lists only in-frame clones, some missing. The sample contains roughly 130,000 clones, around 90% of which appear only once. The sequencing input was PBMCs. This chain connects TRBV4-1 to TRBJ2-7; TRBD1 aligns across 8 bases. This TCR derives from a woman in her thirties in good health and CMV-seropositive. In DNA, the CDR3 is TGCGCCAGCAGCCCGGGACAGGCCCCGTGGAAACAGTACTTC. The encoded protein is CASSPGQAPWKQYF.